This T cell receptor beta chain was captured in a study of shared clonotypes between healthy human individuals. Across the whole study: Three CD4 naive, three CD4 memory, two CD8 naive and one CD8 memory plate were used per donor.

Deep-level settings were used for running the assay. In replicate PCRs of sorted subsets, about 200 ng DNA, approximately 28,000 T cell genomes, was used. Some clones are missing from TCRdb's copy, which holds only in-frame ones; the method was immunoSEQ multiplex PCR. This sample has approximately 1.9 million clones, with roughly 93% found just once. Naive CD8 cells, CD45RO-negative and positively selected for CCR7, excluded terminally differentiated effector memory CD45RA+ cells. Within Nashville, Tennessee resided all donors, each a Caucasian adult. The CDR3 totals 15 residues. The sequenced sample was naive CD8+ T cells from PBMCs. This receptor was obtained from a young man in good health. Some clones in this sample may be carry-over from other donors' samples. The rearrangement links TRBV21-1 to TRBJ2-7; TRBD2 is the table's D call and was not checked against the DNA. TRBV21-1 corresponds to a pseudogene. The CDR3 protein is CASRPALAGVNEQYF. CDR3 nucleotides: TGTGCCAGCAGGCCTGCGTTAGCGGGAGTTAACGAGCAGTACTTC.